Shown below are 11 T cell receptor beta chains from a single sample sequenced in a study of blood T cell repertoires in COVID-19. The data were produced by immunoSEQ multiplex PCR, yet TCRdb's version contains in-frame clones alone and is incomplete. The table records some 130,000 clones, about 87% of them present only once. What was sequenced was peripheral blood. The receptors were sampled from a woman aged 60-70 years with acute or convalescent COVID-19.

The rearrangement uses TRBV19 and TRBJ1-1; tentative D call: TRBD1 (6 bases). Germline CDR1 is LNHDA and CDR2 is SQIVND (reference sequence). The CDR3 runs to 13 residues. V was trimmed by 10 bases and J by 0 bases, leaving 12 bases between them. The CDR3 here is CATTYRVNTEAFF. CDR3 DNA: TGTGCCACTACGTACAGGGTGAACACTGAAGCTTTCTTT.

V gene TRBV30 combines with J gene TRBJ2-1; 10 nucleotides agree with TRBD2. The junction had 3 bases not matched to a gene; V was cut back by 4 bases and J by 3 bases. CDR1 is GTSNPN and CDR2 is SVGIG in the germline V gene (reference sequence). The CDR3 length is 14 residues. CDR3 nucleotides: TGTGCCTGGAAAGCGGGAGGGGGCTACAATGAGCAGTTCTTC. Its translation: CAWKAGGGYNEQFF.

This clone turned up a few times. The rearrangement uses TRBV11-3 and TRBJ1-6, with D uncertain. From germline, CDR1 is SGHNT and CDR2 YENEEA. CDR3 length: 13 residues. V was clipped by 1 base and J by 7 bases, with 5 bases between them. The CDR3 coding sequence is TGTGCCAGCAGCTTAGCTTCCAATTCACCCCTCCACTTT. Translation: CASSLASNSPLHF.

J is TRBJ2-4 and V is TRBV27, with D possibly matching TRBD2 (7 bases). The CDR3 is made up of 16 amino acids. The germline V gene encodes CDR1 MNHEY and CDR2 SMNVEV (reference sequence). Trimming left V 2 bases short and J 1 base short, with 12 bases between. The CDR3 region is CASSLTGGSAKNIQYF. In nucleotides, the CDR3 is TGTGCCAGCAGTTTAACGGGGGGCTCGGCCAAAAACATTCAGTACTTC.

This chain links TRBV5-4 with TRBJ2-2, with D maybe TRBD1 (5 bases). Germline V CDR1 and CDR2: SGHNT, YYREEE (reference sequence). The germline V and J ends were trimmed by 4 bases and 3 bases, with 10 bases remaining between them. The CDR3 has 14 residues. The DNA of the CDR3 is TGTGCCAGCAGCACGATAGGGGACACCGGGGAGCTGTTTTTT. This translates into CASSTIGDTGELFF.

This chain joins TRBV7-3 and TRBJ2-1, with TRBD2 matching 11 bases. Germline V lookup: CDR1 SGHTA, CDR2 FQGTGA. The CDR3 consists of 14 residues. The V and J ends lost 3 bases and 10 bases, in that order; junction bases with no gene match: 5. The CDR3 region is CASSFSGRAREQFF. CDR3 bases: TGTGCCAGCAGCTTTAGCGGGAGGGCCCGCGAGCAGTTCTTC. Supplemented by reference TRBV7-3 and TRBJ2-1, the full variable domain reads GAGVSQTPSNKVTEKGKYVELRCDPISGHTALYWYRQSLGQGPEFLIYFQGTGAADDSGLPNDRFFAVRPEGSVSTLKIQRTERGDSAVYLCASSFSGRAREQFFGPGTRLTVL.

The rearrangement links TRBV7-3 to TRBJ2-2; D uncertain. Trimming left V 3 bases short and J 3 bases short, with 8 bases between. Germline-derived CDR1 and CDR2 are SGHTA and FQGTGA. The CDR3 extends over 14 amino acids. CDR3 DNA sequence: TGTGCCAGCAGCTTGCGGCCGTACACCGGGGAGCTGTTTTTT. Amino acid sequence: CASSLRPYTGELFF.

The chain joins TRBV18 to TRBJ1-5; D is uncertain. The CDR3 spans 16 residues. Per the germline V gene, CDR1 is KGHSH and CDR2 is LQKENI. V lost 3 bases and J lost 1, with 13 bases in between. CDR3 in DNA: TGTGCCAGCTCACCCCCGGGAGGCGGGAGCAATCAGCCCCAGCATTTT. The encoded protein is CASSPPGGGSNQPQHF. Combining the CDR3 with reference TRBV18 and TRBJ1-5 gives the whole variable domain NAGVMQNPRHLVRRRGQEARLRCSPMKGHSHVYWYRQLPEEGLKFMVYLQKENIIDESGMPKERFSAEFPKEGPSILRIQQVVRGDSAAYFCASSPPGGGSNQPQHFGDGTRLSIL.

This rearrangement joins TRBV29-1 to TRBJ1-3; possibly TRBD1 for D (6 bases). Germline values: CDR1 SQVTM, CDR2 ANQGSEA. V lost 4 bases and J 2 bases, leaving 9 bases between the germline ends. The CDR3 is 13 amino acids. CDR3 bases: TGCAGCGTTGGGCCAGGGGCTGGAAACACCATATATTTT. Its protein product is CSVGPGAGNTIYF. Combining the CDR3 with reference TRBV29-1 and TRBJ1-3 gives the whole variable domain SAVISQKPSRDICQRGTSLTIQCQVDSQVTMMFWYRQQPGQSLTLIATANQGSEATYESGFVIDKFPISRPNLTFSTLTVSNMSPEDSSIYLCSVGPGAGNTIYFGEGSWLTVV.

The gene calls are TRBV2 and TRBJ1-5; 8 positions match TRBD1. CDR1 is SNHLY and CDR2 is FYNNEI in the germline V gene. V trimming: 7 bases; J trimming: 1 base; junction bases outside the gene matches: 6. The CDR3 consists of 15 residues. The CDR3 sequence: CASKDRVVSNQPQHF. The CDR3 DNA reads as TGTGCCAGCAAGGACAGGGTGGTGAGCAATCAGCCCCAGCATTTT.

The chain is built from TRBV28 and TRBJ2-7, with TRBD1 matching 11 bases. V dropped 2 bases and J dropped 7; count of bases not matched to a gene: 7. There are 15 residues in the CDR3. Germline V lookup: CDR1 MDHEN, CDR2 SYDVKM. The CDR3 reads CASSLLGQGAGEQYF. The CDR3 DNA follows: TGTGCCAGCAGTTTACTCGGACAGGGGGCGGGTGAGCAGTACTTC. Based on the CDR3 plus reference TRBV28 and TRBJ2-7, the full variable domain is DVKVTQSSRYLVKRTGEKVFLECVQDMDHENMFWYRQDPGLGLRLIYFSYDVKMKEKGDIPEGYSVSREKKERFSLILESASTNQTSMYLCASSLLGQGAGEQYFGPGTRLTVT.